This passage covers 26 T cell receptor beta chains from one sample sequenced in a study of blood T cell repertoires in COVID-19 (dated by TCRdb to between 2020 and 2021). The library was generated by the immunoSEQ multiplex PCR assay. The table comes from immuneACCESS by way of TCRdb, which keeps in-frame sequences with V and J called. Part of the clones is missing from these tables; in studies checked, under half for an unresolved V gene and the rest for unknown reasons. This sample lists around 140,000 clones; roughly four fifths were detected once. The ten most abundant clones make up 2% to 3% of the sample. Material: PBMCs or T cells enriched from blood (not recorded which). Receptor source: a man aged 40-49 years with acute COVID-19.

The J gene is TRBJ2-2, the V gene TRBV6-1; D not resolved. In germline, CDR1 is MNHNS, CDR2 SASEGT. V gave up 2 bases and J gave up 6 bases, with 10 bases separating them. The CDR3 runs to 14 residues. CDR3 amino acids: CASSEPGIPGELFF. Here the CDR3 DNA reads TGTGCCAGCAGTGAACCGGGTATCCCCGGGGAGCTGTTTTTT.

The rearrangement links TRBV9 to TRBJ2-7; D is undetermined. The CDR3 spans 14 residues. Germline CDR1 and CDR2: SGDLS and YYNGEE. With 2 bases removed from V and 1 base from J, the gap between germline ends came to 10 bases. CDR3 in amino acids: CASSVSERSYEQYF. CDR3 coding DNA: TGTGCCAGCAGCGTTTCGGAGCGATCCTACGAGCAGTACTTC.

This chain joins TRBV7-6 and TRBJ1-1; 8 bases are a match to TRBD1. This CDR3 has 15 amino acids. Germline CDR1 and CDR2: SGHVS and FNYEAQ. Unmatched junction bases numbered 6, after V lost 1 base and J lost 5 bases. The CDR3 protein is CASSLVAGGATEAFF. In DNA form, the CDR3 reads TGTGCCAGCAGCTTAGTAGCAGGGGGCGCGACTGAAGCTTTCTTT.

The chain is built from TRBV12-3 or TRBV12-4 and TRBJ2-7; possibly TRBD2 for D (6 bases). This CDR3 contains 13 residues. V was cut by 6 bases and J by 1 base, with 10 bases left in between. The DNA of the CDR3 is TGTGCCAGCAGCCGGGACTTATCCTACGAGCAGTACTTC. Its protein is CASSRDLSYEQYF.

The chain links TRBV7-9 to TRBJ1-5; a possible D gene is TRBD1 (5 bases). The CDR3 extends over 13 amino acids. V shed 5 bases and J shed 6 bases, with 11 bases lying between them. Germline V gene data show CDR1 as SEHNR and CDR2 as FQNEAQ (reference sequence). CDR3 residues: CASSGASGQPQHF. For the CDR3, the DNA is TGTGCCAGCAGCGGGGCGAGTGGTCAGCCCCAGCATTTT.

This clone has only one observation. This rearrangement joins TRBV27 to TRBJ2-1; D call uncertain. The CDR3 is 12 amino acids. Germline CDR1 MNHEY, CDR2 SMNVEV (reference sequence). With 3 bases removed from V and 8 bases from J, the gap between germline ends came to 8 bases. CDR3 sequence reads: CASSFSAHEQFF. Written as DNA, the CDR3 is TGTGCCAGCAGTTTTAGTGCTCATGAGCAGTTCTTC.

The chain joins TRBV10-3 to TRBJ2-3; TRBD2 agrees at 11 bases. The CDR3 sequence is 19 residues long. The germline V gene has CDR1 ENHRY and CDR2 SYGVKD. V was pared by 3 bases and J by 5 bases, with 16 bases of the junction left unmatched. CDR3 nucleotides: TGTGCCATCAGTGACCCCTCCGGGACTAGCGGTGGCGGGGGAGATACGCAGTATTTT. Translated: CAISDPSGTSGGGGDTQYF.

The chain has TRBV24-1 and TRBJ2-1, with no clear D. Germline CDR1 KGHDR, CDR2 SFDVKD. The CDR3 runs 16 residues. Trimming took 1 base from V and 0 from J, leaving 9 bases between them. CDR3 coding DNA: TGTGCCACCAGTGATTTTACGAGTAGCTCCTACAATGAGCAGTTCTTC. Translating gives CATSDFTSSSYNEQFF.

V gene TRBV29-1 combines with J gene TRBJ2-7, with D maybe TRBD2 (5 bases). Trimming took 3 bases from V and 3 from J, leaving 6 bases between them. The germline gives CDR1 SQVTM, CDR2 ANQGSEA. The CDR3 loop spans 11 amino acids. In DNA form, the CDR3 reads TGCAGCGTTGACGAGGGCTACGAGCAGTACTTC. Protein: CSVDEGYEQYF.

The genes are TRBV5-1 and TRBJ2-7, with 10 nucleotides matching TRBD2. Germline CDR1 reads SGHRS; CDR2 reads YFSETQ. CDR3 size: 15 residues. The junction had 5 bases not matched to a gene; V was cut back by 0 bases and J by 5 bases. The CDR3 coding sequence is TGCGCCAGCAGCTTGGTGGCTAGCGGGAGTAACGAGCAGTACTTC. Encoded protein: CASSLVASGSNEQYF.

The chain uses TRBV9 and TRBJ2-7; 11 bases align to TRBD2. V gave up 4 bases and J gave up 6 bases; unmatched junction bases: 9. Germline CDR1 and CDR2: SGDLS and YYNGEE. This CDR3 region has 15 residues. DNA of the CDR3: TGTGCCAGCAGCCCGGGACTAGCGGAGGGAGGCGAGCAGTACTTC. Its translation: CASSPGLAEGGEQYF.

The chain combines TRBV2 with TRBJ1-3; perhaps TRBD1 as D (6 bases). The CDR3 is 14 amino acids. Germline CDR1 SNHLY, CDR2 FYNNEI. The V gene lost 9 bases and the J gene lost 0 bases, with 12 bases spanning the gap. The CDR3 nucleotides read TGTGCCAGTGAACAGGGCCGCTCTGGAAACACCATATATTTT. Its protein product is CASEQGRSGNTIYF.

CDR3 in DNA: TGTGCCAGCAGCTTTACGGGACAGGGCGTGTACGAGCAGTACTTC. Encoded protein: CASSFTGQGVYEQYF. The chain has TRBV11-2 and TRBJ2-7; 9 bases fit TRBD1. Germline V gene data show CDR1 as SGHAT and CDR2 as FQNNGV. V lost 3 bases and J lost 4; bases outside the gene matches: 7. The CDR3 spans 15 residues.

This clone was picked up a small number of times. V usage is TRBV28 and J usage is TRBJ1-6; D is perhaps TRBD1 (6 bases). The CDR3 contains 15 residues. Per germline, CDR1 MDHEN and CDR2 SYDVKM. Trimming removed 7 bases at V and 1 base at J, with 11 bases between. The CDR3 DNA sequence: TGTGCCAGCACCACAGGGATGTCCTATAATTCACCCCTCCACTTT. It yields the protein CASTTGMSYNSPLHF. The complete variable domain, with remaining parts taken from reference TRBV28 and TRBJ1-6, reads DVKVTQSSRYLVKRTGEKVFLECVQDMDHENMFWYRQDPGLGLRLIYFSYDVKMKEKGDIPEGYSVSREKKERFSLILESASTNQTSMYLCASTTGMSYNSPLHFGNGTRLTVT.

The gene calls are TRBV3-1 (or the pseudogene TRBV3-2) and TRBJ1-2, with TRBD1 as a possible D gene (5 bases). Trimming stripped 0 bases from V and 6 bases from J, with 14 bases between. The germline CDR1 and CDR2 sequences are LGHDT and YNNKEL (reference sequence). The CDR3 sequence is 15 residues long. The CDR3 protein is CASSQESGPGDGYTF. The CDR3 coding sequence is TGTGCCAGCAGCCAAGAGAGTGGCCCGGGGGATGGCTACACCTTC.

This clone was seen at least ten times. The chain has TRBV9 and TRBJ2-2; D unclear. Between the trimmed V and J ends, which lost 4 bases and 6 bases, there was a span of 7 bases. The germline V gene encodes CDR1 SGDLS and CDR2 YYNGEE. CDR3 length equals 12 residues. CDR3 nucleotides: TGTGCCAGCAGCTTTTCTCCCGGGGAGCTGTTTTTT. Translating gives CASSFSPGELFF. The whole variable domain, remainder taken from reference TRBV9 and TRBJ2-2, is DSGVTQTPKHLITATGQRVTLRCSPRSGDLSVYWYQQSLDQGLQFLIQYYNGEERAKGNILERFSAQQFPDLHSELNLSSLELGDSALYFCASSFSPGELFFGEGSRLTVL.

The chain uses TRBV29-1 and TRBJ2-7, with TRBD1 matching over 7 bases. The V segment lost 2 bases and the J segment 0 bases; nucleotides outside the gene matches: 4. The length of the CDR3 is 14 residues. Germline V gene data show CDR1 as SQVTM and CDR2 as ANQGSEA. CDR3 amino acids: CSVERQGDSYEQYF. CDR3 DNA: TGCAGCGTTGAAAGACAGGGAGACTCCTACGAGCAGTACTTC.

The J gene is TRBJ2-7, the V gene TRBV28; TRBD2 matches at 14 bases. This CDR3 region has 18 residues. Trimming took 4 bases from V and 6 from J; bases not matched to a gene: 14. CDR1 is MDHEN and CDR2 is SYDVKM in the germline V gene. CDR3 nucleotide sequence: TGTGCCAGCAGTTCGACTAGCGGGAGGGCTAGTGCTCGTGGCGAGCAGTACTTC. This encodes CASSSTSGRASARGEQYF.

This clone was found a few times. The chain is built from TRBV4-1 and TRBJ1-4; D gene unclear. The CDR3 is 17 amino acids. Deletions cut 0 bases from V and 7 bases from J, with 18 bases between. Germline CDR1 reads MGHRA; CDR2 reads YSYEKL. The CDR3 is CASSQEGMTDLGEKLFF. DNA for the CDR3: TGCGCCAGCAGCCAAGAGGGTATGACGGATCTAGGTGAAAAACTGTTTTTT.

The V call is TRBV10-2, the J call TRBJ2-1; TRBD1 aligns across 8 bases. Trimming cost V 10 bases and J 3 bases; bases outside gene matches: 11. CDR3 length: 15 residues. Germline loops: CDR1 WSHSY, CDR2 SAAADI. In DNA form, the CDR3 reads TGCGCCACCCGACCTCCGGGACAGGTCTACAATGAGCAGTTCTTC. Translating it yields CATRPPGQVYNEQFF.

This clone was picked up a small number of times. The chain's CDR3 is CASSLGGTGASPLHF. The CDR3 DNA sequence: TGCGCCAGCAGCTTGGGGGGTACAGGCGCGTCACCCCTCCACTTT. This chain uses TRBV5-1 with TRBJ1-6; perhaps TRBD1 as D (5 bases). Germline V lookup: CDR1 SGHRS, CDR2 YFSETQ. The CDR3 consists of 15 residues. V was trimmed by 0 bases and J by 10 bases, leaving 14 bases between them.

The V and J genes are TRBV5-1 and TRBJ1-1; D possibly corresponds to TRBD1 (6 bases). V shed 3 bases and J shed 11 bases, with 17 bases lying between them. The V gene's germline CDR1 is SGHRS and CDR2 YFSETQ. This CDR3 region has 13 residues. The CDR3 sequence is CASSSTGVNSAFF. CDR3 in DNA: TGCGCCAGCAGCTCGACAGGTGTTAACAGTGCTTTCTTT.

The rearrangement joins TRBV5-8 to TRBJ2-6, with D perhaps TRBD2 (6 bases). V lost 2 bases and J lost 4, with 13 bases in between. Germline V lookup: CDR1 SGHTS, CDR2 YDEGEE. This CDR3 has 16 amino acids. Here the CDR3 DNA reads TGTGCCAGCAGCTTCGGGGACTTTCTCGGGGCCAACGTCCTGACTTTC. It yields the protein CASSFGDFLGANVLTF.

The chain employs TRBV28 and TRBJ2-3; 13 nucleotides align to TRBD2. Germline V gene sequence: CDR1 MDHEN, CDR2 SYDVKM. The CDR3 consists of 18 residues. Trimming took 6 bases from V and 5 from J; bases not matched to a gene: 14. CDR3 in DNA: TGTGCCAGCAGATCCCCGGGACTAGCGGGAACTTGGAGAGATACGCAGTATTTT. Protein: CASRSPGLAGTWRDTQYF.

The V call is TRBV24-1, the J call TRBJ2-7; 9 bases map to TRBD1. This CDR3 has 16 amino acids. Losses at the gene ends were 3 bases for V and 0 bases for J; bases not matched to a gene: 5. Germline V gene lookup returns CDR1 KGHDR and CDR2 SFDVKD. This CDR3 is CATSDPGTGFSYEQYF. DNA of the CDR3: TGTGCCACCAGTGATCCCGGGACAGGGTTCTCCTACGAGCAGTACTTC.

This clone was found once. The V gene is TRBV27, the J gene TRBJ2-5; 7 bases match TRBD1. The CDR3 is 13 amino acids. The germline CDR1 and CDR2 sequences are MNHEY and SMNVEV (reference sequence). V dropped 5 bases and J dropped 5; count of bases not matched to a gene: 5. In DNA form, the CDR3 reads TGTGCCAGCAGTCCGACAGGGTCGGAGACCCAGTACTTC. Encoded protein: CASSPTGSETQYF.